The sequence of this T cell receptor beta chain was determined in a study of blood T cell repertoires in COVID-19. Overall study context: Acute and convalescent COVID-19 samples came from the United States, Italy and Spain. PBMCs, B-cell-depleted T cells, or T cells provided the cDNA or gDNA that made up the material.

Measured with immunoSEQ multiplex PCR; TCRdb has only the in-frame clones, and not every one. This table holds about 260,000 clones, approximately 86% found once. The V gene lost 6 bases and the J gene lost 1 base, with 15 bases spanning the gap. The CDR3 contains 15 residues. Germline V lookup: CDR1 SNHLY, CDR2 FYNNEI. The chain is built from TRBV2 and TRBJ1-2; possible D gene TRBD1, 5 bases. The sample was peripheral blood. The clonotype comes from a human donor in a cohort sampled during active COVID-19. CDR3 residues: CASSAPTGFNYGYTF. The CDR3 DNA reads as TGTGCCAGCAGCGCCCCCACAGGATTTAACTATGGCTACACCTTC.